In this sample, the clone carrying this T cell receptor (beta chain) turned up a few times. Its specificity is unknown. The CDR3 length is 16 residues. Germline V gene data show CDR1 as SGHNT and CDR2 as YYREEE (reference sequence). Trimming took 2 bases from V and 5 from J; bases not matched to a gene: 4. This sample is part of a study of beta chain features in type 1 diabetes. Study-level findings and limits: Short templates might get an advantage during PCR, and this would be equal in patients and controls.

The entirety of the isolated RNA underwent reverse transcription, so expressed TCRB transcripts were sequenced. Using immunoSEQ multiplex PCR, the repertoire was profiled, and TCRdb retains in-frame clones only, with some absent. Altogether about 470,000 clones are present, around 30% being singletons, with the ten largest covering 0.06% to 0.07%. Each sorted population was over 95% pure. The receptor's source is a young man in good health. V gene TRBV5-4 combines with J gene TRBJ2-3, with 14 bases that match TRBD2. Sequences were obtained from naive CD4+ T cells from blood. The CDR3: CASSFGLAGGIDTQYF. In DNA, the CDR3 is TGTGCCAGCAGCTTCGGACTAGCGGGAGGTATAGATACGCAGTATTTT.